These 17 T cell receptor beta chains came from one sample sequenced in a study of T-cell reconstitution after alpha-beta-depleted transplantation in children. Preparation of the TCRbeta library was carried out with unique molecular identifiers. TCRdb independently ran MiXCR on the PCR reads; one entry per CDR3 protein. The sample lists about 240,000 distinct CDR3 sequences, more than 20% occurring once. The sequencing used PBMCs, collected before TCRalphabeta/CD19-depleted stem cell transplant. Source of these receptors: a girl under 10 years old with Fanconi anemia, due to receive a stem cell transplant.

This clonotype was counted many times. The CDR3 loop reads CATSDLRRGEETQYF. CDR3 nucleotide sequence: TGTGCCACCAGTGATTTGCGGAGGGGCGAAGAGACCCAGTACTTC. The V gene is TRBV24-1, the J gene TRBJ2-5, with D perhaps TRBD2 (6 bases). Trimming cost V 0 bases and J 3 bases, with 10 bases left between them. Germline CDR1 and CDR2: KGHDR and SFDVKD. The CDR3 length is 15 residues.

This clonotype was detected many times. The chain is built from TRBV29-1 and TRBJ1-2; TRBD1 aligns across 7 bases. V was pared by 1 base and J by 4 bases, with 12 bases of the junction left unmatched. Germline assignment: CDR1 SQVTM and CDR2 ANQGSEA. This CDR3 comprises 16 residues. In DNA, the CDR3 is TGCAGCGTTGAAGCCCGGGACAGTTTCGGACCCTATGGCTACACCTTC. This gives the protein CSVEARDSFGPYGYTF.

This clonotype was observed at least ten times. V usage is TRBV12-3 or TRBV12-4 and J usage is TRBJ2-3; 8 bases line up with TRBD2. Trimming at V came to 6 bases and at J to 2 bases, leaving 13 bases not matched to a gene. CDR3 size: 17 residues. The CDR3 region is CASSPGGKREITDTQYF. The DNA for the CDR3 is TGTGCCAGCAGCCCCGGCGGTAAGCGGGAGATCACAGATACGCAGTATTTT.

This clonotype has just a few counts. The chain couples TRBV12-3 or TRBV12-4 to TRBJ1-1; D ambiguous. Trimming cost V 2 bases and J 5 bases, with 6 bases left between them. The CDR3 runs to 12 residues. The CDR3 protein is CASSLFQTEAFF. The CDR3 nucleotides read TGTGCCAGCAGTTTATTCCAAACTGAAGCTTTCTTT.

There are a few counts of this clonotype. The chain joins TRBV15 to TRBJ1-2; possibly TRBD1 for D (6 bases). CDR1 is LNHNV, CDR2 YYDKDF, per germline (reference sequence). Between the trimmed V and J ends, which lost 1 base and 4 bases, there was a span of 13 bases. CDR3 length equals 15 residues. DNA for the CDR3: TGTGCCACCAGCAGAGGCCAGGGGCCAGGCTATGGCTACACCTTC. Translated, it gives CATSRGQGPGYGYTF.

This clonotype has only one observation. CDR3 coding DNA: TGTGCCAGCAGCTTAGATTTCGGGACAGAGAATGGCTACACCTTC. Its translation: CASSLDFGTENGYTF. This chain joins TRBV7-9 and TRBJ1-2; 7 nucleotides line up with TRBD1. The CDR3 has 15 amino acids. Looked up from germline, CDR1 is SEHNR and CDR2 is FQNEAQ (reference sequence). After removal of 1 base from V and 6 bases from J, the junction contained 8 bases not matched to a gene.

The CDR3 sequence is CASSSTGADYGYTF. The DNA of the CDR3 is TGTGCCAGCTCTTCGACAGGGGCGGACTATGGCTACACCTTC. The J gene is TRBJ1-2, the V gene TRBV18; the match to TRBD1 covers 8 bases. Germline V gene data show CDR1 as KGHSH and CDR2 as LQKENI. The CDR3 length is 14 residues. Unmatched junction bases numbered 6, after V lost 6 bases and J lost 3 bases.

The sample holds many counts of this clonotype. The rearrangement uses TRBV29-1 and TRBJ2-2; a possible D gene is TRBD1 (5 bases). V was shortened by 3 bases and J by 3 bases, with 11 bases between the two germline ends. The CDR3 is made up of 14 amino acids. Germline CDR1 SQVTM, CDR2 ANQGSEA. CDR3 amino acids: CSVESQVYTGELFF. CDR3 in DNA: TGCAGCGTTGAGTCACAGGTTTACACCGGGGAGCTGTTTTTT.

This clonotype occurred a few times. The V gene is TRBV6-2 or TRBV6-3, the J gene TRBJ2-1, with 8 bases fitting TRBD2. CDR1 MNHEY and CDR2 SVGEGT come from the germline V gene. V was clipped by 6 bases and J by 7 bases; unmatched bases: 8. The CDR3 is 14 residues long. As DNA, the CDR3 is TGTGCCAGCAGGTCGGGGGGGCCGCTTAATGAGCAGTTCTTC. This translates into CASRSGGPLNEQFF.

The chain links TRBV29-1 to TRBJ2-7; a weak D match, TRBD1 (6 bases). The CDR3 has 13 amino acids. Trimming took off 6 bases at V and 4 bases at J, with 16 bases between the two ends. Per the germline V gene, CDR1 is SQVTM and CDR2 is ANQGSEA. The CDR3 sequence: CSVATGALYEQYF. The CDR3 DNA sequence: TGCAGCGTAGCGACAGGCGCCCTTTACGAGCAGTACTTC.

Many counts were recorded for this clonotype. This sequence joins TRBV6-5 and TRBJ2-2; D might be TRBD1 (6 bases). Per germline, CDR1 MNHEY and CDR2 SVGAGI. Trimming left V 4 bases short and J 1 base short, with 7 bases between. There are 14 residues in the CDR3. The DNA of the CDR3 is TGTGCCAGCAGTTCGGGACAGAACACCGGGGAGCTGTTTTTT. This codes for CASSSGQNTGELFF.

This clonotype was observed a few times. This chain uses TRBV2 with TRBJ2-4; D perhaps matches TRBD1 (6 bases). Trimming removed 9 bases from V and 0 bases from J, with 12 bases in between. The CDR3 sequence is 14 residues long. The germline V gene has CDR1 SNHLY and CDR2 FYNNEI. The CDR3 coding sequence is TGTGCCAGTGATCAGGGGATAGCCAAAAACATTCAGTACTTC. Its translation: CASDQGIAKNIQYF.

The V call is TRBV20-1, the J call TRBJ2-7, with D perhaps matching TRBD2 (6 bases). Trimming took off 8 bases at V and 2 bases at J, with 19 bases between the two ends. CDR1 is DFQATT, CDR2 SNEGSKA, per germline (reference sequence). This CDR3 is 14 amino acids long. The CDR3 protein is CSTTGTLETYEQYF. The CDR3 bases are TGCAGTACAACCGGGACTCTCGAAACCTACGAGCAGTACTTC.

This clonotype was seen at least ten times. The chain links TRBV6-5 to TRBJ2-5; 8 bases align to TRBD2. V was clipped by 1 base and J by 2 bases; unmatched bases: 12. CDR3 length: 18 amino acids. Germline-derived CDR1 and CDR2 are MNHEY and SVGAGI. In nucleotides, the CDR3 is TGTGCCAGCAGTTACTTCGTAGCGGGAATCTCAGCACAAGAGACCCAGTACTTC. Translating gives CASSYFVAGISAQETQYF.

This clonotype was detected ten times or more. The chain has TRBV4-2 and TRBJ1-5; TRBD1 matches 8 bases. Trimming cost V 1 base and J 7 bases; bases outside gene matches: 6. CDR1 is LGHNA and CDR2 is YNFKEQ in the germline V gene. There are 15 residues in the CDR3. The CDR3 loop reads CASSQGQGRRQPQHF. The CDR3 DNA reads TGTGCCAGCAGCCAAGGACAGGGGAGGAGGCAGCCCCAGCATTTT.

J is TRBJ1-1 and V is TRBV20-1; D is uncertain. Trimming pared 6 bases from V and 5 bases from J, leaving 13 bases between. Germline CDR1 and CDR2: DFQATT and SNEGSKA (reference sequence). The CDR3 is made up of 12 amino acids. CDR3 in DNA: TGCAGTGCCGAAGTAGGATTTACTGAAGCTTTCTTT. Translating gives CSAEVGFTEAFF.

This clonotype was found a few times. This chain links TRBV29-1 with TRBJ2-2, with TRBD2 identical over 11 bases. Germline V gene data show CDR1 as SQVTM and CDR2 as ANQGSEA. The trim removed 4 bases at V and 7 bases at J, leaving 8 bases unmatched. The CDR3 is 15 amino acids. The CDR3 DNA is TGCAGCGTTGGAATAGCGGGAGGGCCGGGCGGGGAGCTGTTTTTT. It translates to CSVGIAGGPGGELFF.